The 6 T cell receptor beta chains given below trace back to one sample, sequenced in a study of cytomegalovirus exposure and HLA in healthy donors. Profiling relied on immunoSEQ multiplex PCR, and the TCRdb table lists in-frame clones only, not all of them. Of some 250,000 clones listed, 90% are singletons. The material sequenced was PBMCs. Every receptor here comes from a woman aged 18-35 years in good health and CMV-seronegative.

CDR3 nucleotides: TGTGCCAGCAGCCCCCAAGGACAGGCTAACACTGAAGCTTTCTTT. Its translation: CASSPQGQANTEAFF. This rearrangement joins TRBV9 to TRBJ1-1; 7 bases match TRBD1. The CDR3 runs to 15 residues. Germline V gene data show CDR1 as SGDLS and CDR2 as YYNGEE. J gave up 2 bases and V 4 bases, and 8 bases lay outside the gene matches.

The sample holds a few counts of this clone. The chain links TRBV30 to TRBJ1-2; no clear D. CDR3 length: 12 residues. CDR1 GTSNPN and CDR2 SVGIG come from the germline V gene (reference sequence). V lost 2 bases and J 3 bases, leaving 7 bases between the germline ends. CDR3 nucleotides: TGTGCCTGGAGTCGCGGGGACTATGGCTACACCTTC. Protein sequence: CAWSRGDYGYTF.

This clone came up a few times. The chain has TRBV28 and TRBJ2-2, with TRBD2 matching over 8 bases. Germline V gene sequence: CDR1 MDHEN, CDR2 SYDVKM. Losses at the gene ends were 4 bases for V and 0 bases for J; bases not matched to a gene: 1. The CDR3 covers 15 residues. CDR3 sequence reads: CASSSGGTNTGELFF. CDR3 DNA: TGTGCCAGCAGTTCGGGGGGGACGAACACCGGGGAGCTGTTTTTT.

This clone occurred many times. V usage is TRBV7-9 and J usage is TRBJ1-2; 8 bases align to TRBD1. The CDR3 has 18 amino acids. Germline CDR1 is SEHNR and CDR2 is FQNEAQ (reference sequence). V lost 5 bases, J lost 8 bases, and 22 bases stayed unmatched. The DNA for the CDR3 is TGTGCCAGCAGCCGTGGGACAGGACGACTTAGGGCCTTCGGAGGCTACACCTTC. As protein: CASSRGTGRLRAFGGYTF.

The V call is TRBV18, the J call TRBJ2-5; TRBD1 matches 7 bases. This CDR3 is built from 14 residues. Germline V gene sequence: CDR1 KGHSH, CDR2 LQKENI. V lost 3 bases, J lost 1 base, and 2 bases stayed unmatched. The chain's CDR3 is CASSPGTVQETQYF. CDR3 sequence (DNA): TGTGCCAGCTCACCCGGGACAGTCCAAGAGACCCAGTACTTC.

V is TRBV6-5 and J is TRBJ2-7; tentatively, D is TRBD2 (7 bases). Trimming pared 2 bases from V and 7 bases from J, leaving 12 bases between. Germline loops: CDR1 MNHEY, CDR2 SVGAGI. The CDR3 has 13 residues. CDR3: CASSYGGASEQYF. For the CDR3, the DNA is TGTGCCAGCAGTTACGGGGGGGCGAGTGAGCAGTACTTC.